This T cell receptor (beta chain) was captured by sequencing in a study of blood T cells in healthy people across ages. About the research overall: In model experiments, template switching was able to capture about one barcoded beta molecule for every two T cells that were present.

Germline V gene lookup returns CDR1 MNHNY and CDR2 SVGAGI (reference sequence). The CDR3 runs 14 residues. The V gene lost 8 bases and the J gene lost 5 bases, with 17 bases spanning the gap. This clonotype was counted between two and nine times. The target antigen is unknown. Next came a second PCR, run for about 7 to 12 cycles, which used a sample-barcoded 5' primer along with a J-beta primer mix. Each cDNA was tagged by a template-switch adaptor containing 12 random nucleotides. One entry per CDR3 protein, called by TCRdb with MiXCR from the 5' RACE reads. The table lists under 2 million distinct CDR3 sequences, around 35% of them singletons. Whole-study findings and limits: With unsorted PBMCs, a conclusive comparison of naive versus antigen-experienced cells was not possible. It was held that the diversity estimates obtained from one million T cells were underestimates.

The sequencing sample was made of blood. This chain connects TRBV6-6 to TRBJ2-3; tentative D call: TRBD2 (5 bases). The source is a young woman in good health. CDR3 protein: CASRSPGEGDTQYF. The CDR3 DNA sequence: TGTGCCAGCCGGAGCCCAGGCGAGGGAGATACGCAGTATTTT.